The source of this T cell receptor (beta chain) is a study of cytomegalovirus exposure and HLA in healthy donors. These donors, healthy bone marrow donors, were studied. Donors were nominally healthy when sampled, though unrecorded immune exposures were likely. 60 Vbeta and 13 Jbeta primers were used in PCR. Measured with immunoSEQ multiplex PCR; TCRdb has only the in-frame clones, and not every one. The data hold some 140,000 clones, with around 75% observed a single time. V lost 6 bases, J lost 2 bases, and 10 bases lay in between. Looked up from germline, CDR1 is MNHEY and CDR2 is SVGAGI. The CDR3 extends over 13 amino acids.

This receptor was taken from a man aged 25-45 years in good health and CMV-seropositive. Sequenced sample: PBMCs. The chain links TRBV6-5 to TRBJ1-1; D perhaps matches TRBD1 (6 bases). The CDR3 nucleotides are TGTGCCAGCAGGCAGGGGAGTAACACTGAAGCTTTCTTT. Translation gives CASRQGSNTEAFF.